This T cell receptor beta chain was captured in a study of T cells in Graves' hyperthyroidism and ophthalmopathy. Across the study: Before any treatment, at initial diagnosis, peripheral blood was collected.

Germline CDR1 is LNHNV and CDR2 is YYDKDF (reference sequence). The CDR3 length is 17 residues. V was cut by 5 bases and J by 3 bases, with 19 bases left in between. The hyperthyroidism was newly diagnosed and had lasted under 2 months; the patients were aged 18 to 65. Diagnoses rested on clinical symptoms, serum thyroxine and TRAb, thyroid ultrasound and orbital computed tomography. From approximately 9.5 ml of fresh peripheral blood, PBMCs were isolated. RNA transcripts provided the source from which TCR beta CDR3 regions were amplified. RT-PCR in the first round (using the HTBI primer set) targeted the TCR CDR3. TCRdb redid the calling of the multiplex PCR reads with MiXCR, one entry per CDR3 protein. The sample holds hundreds of thousands of distinct CDR3 sequences, over 35% seen once.

The sample was blood. The sequence derives from a man younger than 35 with Graves' hyperthyroidism. V and J are TRBV15 and TRBJ2-2; possibly TRBD1 for D (6 bases). The CDR3, as DNA: TGTGCCACCAGCCGTTCCAACAGGGCGAAGGACACCGGGGAGCTGTTTTTT. Residues: CATSRSNRAKDTGELFF.